The following is a T cell receptor beta chain sequence with its context. The target antigen is unknown. The source of the sample is a study of T-cell memory formation after mild COVID-19. Study-level background: TCR clusters showed largely donor specificity.

The study's findings and limits: Contracting clones from day 15 to 85 had balanced CD4/CD8; later expanders favoured CD4+. Some clones that responded were present in memory (sampled pre-infection), which suggests cross-reactive memory joined. Researchers could not confirm that second-wave clones peaking on day 37 targeted SARS-CoV-2.

The CDR3 is made up of 13 amino acids. The germline CDR1 and CDR2 sequences are MNHEY and SMNVEV (reference sequence). V lost 10 bases, J lost 2 bases, and 15 bases lay in between. Each CDR3 protein gets one entry after TCRdb re-called the 5' RACE reads with MiXCR. This sample has 180,000 or so distinct CDR3 sequences, with around a tenth found just once. This TCR derives from a man between 18 and 29 years old who had mild COVID-19 (a few samples of this study predate the infection). Cell type and time point are not known. The J gene is TRBJ2-7, the V gene TRBV27; TRBD2 might be the D (7 bases). The sequenced sample consisted of PBMCs or a T cell subset sorted from them (not recorded which). The CDR3 protein is CATEAGDTYEQYF. The CDR3 bases are TGTGCCACAGAGGCGGGGGACACCTACGAGCAGTACTTC.